The entry below gives a single T cell receptor (beta chain) sequence along with its context. Participants spanned ages about 18 to 90 years and resided in roughly 22 US areas. Recovered Cohort 3 donors showed two negative PCRs, clearance, or symptom resolution. The record originates from a study of blood T cell repertoires in COVID-19. The overall study: Sources were T cells, B-cell-depleted T cells, or PBMCs; the material itself was cDNA or gDNA.

V dropped 0 bases and J dropped 4 bases, with 5 bases sitting between them. The CDR3 contains 13 residues. Germline-derived CDR1 and CDR2 are LGHNT and FRNRAP. In the original workflow: Estimated nucleated cell counts came from reference gene primer amplification. The data were produced by immunoSEQ multiplex PCR, yet TCRdb's version contains in-frame clones alone and is incomplete. V and J calls plus clone size are reproduced from that table; the DNA served to infer D and trimming. Here the sample spans about 250,000 clones, around 87% being singletons. Sequenced: PBMCs or T cells enriched from blood (not recorded which). V and J are TRBV12-5 and TRBJ2-3, with D unresolved. The clonotype was recovered from a woman younger than 30 who had recovered from COVID-19. The CDR3 is CASGLVLADTQYF. Written as DNA, the CDR3 is TGTGCTAGTGGTTTGGTACTTGCAGATACGCAGTATTTT.